The source of this T cell receptor (beta chain) is a study of T cell responses to AZD1222 COVID-19 vaccine. A remark on this clone: Its specificity is not known.

Profiling relied on immunoSEQ multiplex PCR, and the TCRdb table lists in-frame clones only, not all of them. The sample has about 140,000 clones; roughly 91% are singletons. The CDR3 consists of 14 residues. Per germline, CDR1 SGHRS and CDR2 YFSETQ. Between the trimmed V and J ends, which lost 3 bases and 0 bases, there was a span of 6 bases. Regarding the study as a whole: Baseline serostatus was positive in only six AZD1222 recipients.

The input for sequencing was peripheral blood, taken on day 0 of AZD1222 vaccination. The TCR sequence derives from an adult in good health. The chain has TRBV5-1 and TRBJ1-4; D is unclear. The CDR3 nucleotides read TGCGCCAGCAGCTCCTCTGCAACTAATGAAAAACTGTTTTTT. Translated: CASSSSATNEKLFF. The entire variable domain, with the rest obtained from reference TRBV5-1 and TRBJ1-4, is as follows: KAGVTQTPRYLIKTRGQQVTLSCSPISGHRSVSWYQQTPGQGLQFLFEYFSETQRNKGNFPGRFSGRQFSNSRSEMNVSTLELGDSALYLCASSSSATNEKLFFGSGTQLSVL.